This T cell receptor beta chain was observed in a study of blood T cells in healthy people across ages. Study overall: Template switching picked up about one barcoded beta molecule for each two T cells.

Primers used in a second PCR of roughly 6 to 11 cycles were a sample-barcoded 5' primer and a J-beta primer mix. TCRdb ran MiXCR on the 5' RACE reads and lists one entry per CDR3 protein. There are hundreds of thousands of distinct CDR3 sequences in the sample; 40% to 50% occur only once, and about a fifth lies in the top ten. This clonotype was recorded a few times. Its antigen is still unknown. Study-wide results and limits: Long-lived donors exceeded aged donors in naive CD4+ cells and diversity.

The CDR3 is 14 amino acids. Trimming removed 1 base at V and 8 bases at J, with 11 bases between. The chain couples TRBV12-3 or TRBV12-4 to TRBJ2-2, with D possibly being TRBD1 (7 bases). The sequence came from a man in his 60s in good health. Sample: blood. The CDR3 protein is CASSLGAGGGELFF. In DNA form, the CDR3 reads TGTGCCAGCAGTTTAGGAGCAGGGGGGGGGGAGCTGTTTTTT.